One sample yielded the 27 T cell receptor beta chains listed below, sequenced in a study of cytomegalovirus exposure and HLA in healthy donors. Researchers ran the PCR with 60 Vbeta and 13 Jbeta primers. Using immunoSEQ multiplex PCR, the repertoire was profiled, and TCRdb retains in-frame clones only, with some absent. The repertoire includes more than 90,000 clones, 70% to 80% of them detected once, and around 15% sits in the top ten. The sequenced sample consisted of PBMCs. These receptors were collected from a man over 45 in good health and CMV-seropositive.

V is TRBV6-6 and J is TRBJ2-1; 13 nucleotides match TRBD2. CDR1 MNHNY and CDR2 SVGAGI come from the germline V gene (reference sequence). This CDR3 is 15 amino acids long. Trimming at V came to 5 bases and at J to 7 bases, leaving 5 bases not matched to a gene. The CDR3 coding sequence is TGTGCCAGCAGTCTCACGACTAGCGGGGGGAATGAGCAGTTCTTC. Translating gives CASSLTTSGGNEQFF.

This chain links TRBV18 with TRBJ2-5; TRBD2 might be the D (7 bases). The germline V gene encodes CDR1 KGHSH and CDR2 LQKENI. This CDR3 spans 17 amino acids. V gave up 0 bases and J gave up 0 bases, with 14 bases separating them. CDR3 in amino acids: CASSPPGGGLYQETQYF. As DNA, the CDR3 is TGTGCCAGCTCACCACCGGGAGGGGGACTGTACCAAGAGACCCAGTACTTC.

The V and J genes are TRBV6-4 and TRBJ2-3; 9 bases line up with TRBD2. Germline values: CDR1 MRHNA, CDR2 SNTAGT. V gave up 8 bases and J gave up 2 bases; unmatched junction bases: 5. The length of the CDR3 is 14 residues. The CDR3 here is CASLAGSFTDTQYF. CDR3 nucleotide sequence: TGTGCCAGCCTAGCGGGGAGTTTCACAGATACGCAGTATTTT.

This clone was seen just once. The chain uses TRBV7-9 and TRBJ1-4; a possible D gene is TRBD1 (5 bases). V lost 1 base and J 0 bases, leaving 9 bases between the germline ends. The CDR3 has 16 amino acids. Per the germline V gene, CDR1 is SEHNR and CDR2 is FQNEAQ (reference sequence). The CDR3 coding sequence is TGTGCCAGCAGCTTAGTTCAGACAGCAACTAATGAAAAACTGTTTTTT. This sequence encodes CASSLVQTATNEKLFF.

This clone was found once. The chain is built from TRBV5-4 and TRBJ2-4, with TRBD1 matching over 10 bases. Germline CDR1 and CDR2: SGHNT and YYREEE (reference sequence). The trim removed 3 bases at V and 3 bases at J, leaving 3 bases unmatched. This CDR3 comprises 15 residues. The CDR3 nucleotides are TGTGCCAGCAGCTCGGGACAGGGGAGCAAAAACATTCAGTACTTC. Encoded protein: CASSSGQGSKNIQYF. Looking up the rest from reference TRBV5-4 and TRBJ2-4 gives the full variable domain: ETGVTQSPTHLIKTRGQQVTLRCSSQSGHNTVSWYQQALGQGPQFIFQYYREEENGRGNFPPRFSGLQFPNYSSELNVNALELDDSALYLCASSSGQGSKNIQYFGAGTRLSVL.

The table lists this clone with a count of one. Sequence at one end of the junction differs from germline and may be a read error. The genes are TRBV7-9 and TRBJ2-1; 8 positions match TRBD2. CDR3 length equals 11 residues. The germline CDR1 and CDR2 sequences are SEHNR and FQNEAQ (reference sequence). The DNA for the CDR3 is TGTGCCAGCAGCCAGAGCGGGAGTCTCGTCTTC. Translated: CASSQSGSLVF.

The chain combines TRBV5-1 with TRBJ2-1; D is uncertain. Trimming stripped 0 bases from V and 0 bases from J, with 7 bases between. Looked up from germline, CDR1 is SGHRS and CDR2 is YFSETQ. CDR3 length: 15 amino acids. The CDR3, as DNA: TGCGCCAGCAGCTTGGACACCGTCTCCTACAATGAGCAGTTCTTC. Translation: CASSLDTVSYNEQFF.

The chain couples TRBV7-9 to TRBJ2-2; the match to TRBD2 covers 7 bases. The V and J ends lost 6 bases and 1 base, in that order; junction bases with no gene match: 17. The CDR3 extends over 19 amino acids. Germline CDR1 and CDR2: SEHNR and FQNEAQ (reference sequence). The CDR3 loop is CASSYPLVPGLMNTGELFF. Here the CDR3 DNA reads TGTGCCAGCAGTTATCCGCTCGTCCCGGGACTAATGAACACCGGGGAGCTGTTTTTT.

The CDR3 loop reads CASSFVGGPQHF. CDR3 coding DNA: TGTGCCAGCAGTTTTGTGGGGGGGCCCCAGCATTTT. V and J are TRBV28 and TRBJ1-5; D possibly corresponds to TRBD1 (5 bases). The CDR3 sequence is 12 residues long. The germline V gene encodes CDR1 MDHEN and CDR2 SYDVKM. Trimming took off 3 bases at V and 9 bases at J, with 9 bases between the two ends. The full variable domain, in which reference TRBV28 and TRBJ1-5 provide the parts outside the CDR3, is DVKVTQSSRYLVKRTGEKVFLECVQDMDHENMFWYRQDPGLGLRLIYFSYDVKMKEKGDIPEGYSVSREKKERFSLILESASTNQTSMYLCASSFVGGPQHFGDGTRLSIL.

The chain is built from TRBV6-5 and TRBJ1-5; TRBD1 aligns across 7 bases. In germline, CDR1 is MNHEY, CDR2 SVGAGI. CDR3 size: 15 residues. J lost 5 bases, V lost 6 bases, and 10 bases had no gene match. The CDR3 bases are TGTGCCAGCAGGCTTCAGACAGGGATAGATCAGCCCCAGCATTTT. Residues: CASRLQTGIDQPQHF.

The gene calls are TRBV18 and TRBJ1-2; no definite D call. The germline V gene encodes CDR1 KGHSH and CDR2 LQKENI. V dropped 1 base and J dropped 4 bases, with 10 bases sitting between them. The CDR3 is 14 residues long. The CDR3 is CASSPQTASYGYTF. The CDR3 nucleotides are TGTGCCAGCTCACCACAGACTGCCAGCTATGGCTACACCTTC.

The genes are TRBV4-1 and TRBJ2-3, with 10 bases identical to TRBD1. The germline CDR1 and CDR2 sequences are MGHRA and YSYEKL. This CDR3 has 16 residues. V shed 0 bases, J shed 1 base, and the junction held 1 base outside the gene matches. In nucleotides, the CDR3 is TGCGCCAGCAGCCAAGAGGACAGGGGGGGCACAGATACGCAGTATTTT. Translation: CASSQEDRGGTDTQYF.

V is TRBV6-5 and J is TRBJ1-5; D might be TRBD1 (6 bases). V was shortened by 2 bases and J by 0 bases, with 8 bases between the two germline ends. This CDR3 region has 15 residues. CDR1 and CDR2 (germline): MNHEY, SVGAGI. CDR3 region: CASSYQGNSNQPQHF. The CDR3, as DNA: TGTGCCAGCAGTTACCAGGGGAATAGCAATCAGCCCCAGCATTTT.

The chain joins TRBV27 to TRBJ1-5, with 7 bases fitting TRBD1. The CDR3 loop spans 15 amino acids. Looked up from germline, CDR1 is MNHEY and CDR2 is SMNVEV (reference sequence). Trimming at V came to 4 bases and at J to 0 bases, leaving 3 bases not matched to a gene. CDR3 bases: TGTGCCAGCAGTTCGGACAGGTATAGCAATCAGCCCCAGCATTTT. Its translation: CASSSDRYSNQPQHF.

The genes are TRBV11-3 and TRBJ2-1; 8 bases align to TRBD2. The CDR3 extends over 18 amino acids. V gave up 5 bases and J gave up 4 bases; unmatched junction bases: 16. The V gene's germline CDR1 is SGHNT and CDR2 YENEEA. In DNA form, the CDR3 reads TGTGCCAGCAGCAAGACCCCGACTGGCGGGAGGCGGTACAATGAGCAGTTCTTC. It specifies CASSKTPTGGRRYNEQFF. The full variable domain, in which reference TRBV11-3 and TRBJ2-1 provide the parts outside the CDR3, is EAGVVQSPRYKIIEKKQPVAFWCNPISGHNTLYWYLQNLGQGPELLIRYENEEAVDDSQLPKDRFSAERLKGVDSTLKIQPAELGDSAVYLCASSKTPTGGRRYNEQFFGPGTRLTVL.

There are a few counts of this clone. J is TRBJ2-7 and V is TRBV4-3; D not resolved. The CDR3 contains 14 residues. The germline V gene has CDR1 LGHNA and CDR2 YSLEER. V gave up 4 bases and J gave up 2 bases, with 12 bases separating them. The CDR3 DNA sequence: TGCGCCAGCAGCCGCGCGGTGCGAACCTACGAGCAGTACTTC. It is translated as CASSRAVRTYEQYF.

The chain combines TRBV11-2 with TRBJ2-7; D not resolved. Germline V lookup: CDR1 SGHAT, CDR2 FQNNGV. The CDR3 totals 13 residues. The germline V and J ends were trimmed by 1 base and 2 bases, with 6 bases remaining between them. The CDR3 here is CASSLGSPYEQYF. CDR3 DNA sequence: TGTGCCAGCAGCTTAGGTTCTCCCTACGAGCAGTACTTC.

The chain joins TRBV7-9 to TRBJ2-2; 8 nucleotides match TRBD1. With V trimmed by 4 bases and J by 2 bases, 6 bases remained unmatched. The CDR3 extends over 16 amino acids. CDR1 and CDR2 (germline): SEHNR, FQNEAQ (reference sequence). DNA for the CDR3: TGTGCCAGCAGCTCCTTCGGACAGGGAAACACCGGGGAGCTGTTTTTT. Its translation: CASSSFGQGNTGELFF.

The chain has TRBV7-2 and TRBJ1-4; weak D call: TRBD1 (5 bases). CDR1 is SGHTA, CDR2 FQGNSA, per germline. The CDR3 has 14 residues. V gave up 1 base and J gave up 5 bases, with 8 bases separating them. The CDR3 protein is CASSLVAGNEKLFF. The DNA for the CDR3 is TGTGCCAGCAGCTTAGTCGCAGGGAATGAAAAACTGTTTTTT.

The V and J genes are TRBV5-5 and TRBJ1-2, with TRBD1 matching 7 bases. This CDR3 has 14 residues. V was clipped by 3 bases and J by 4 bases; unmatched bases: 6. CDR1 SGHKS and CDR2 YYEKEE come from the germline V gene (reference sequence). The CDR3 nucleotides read TGTGCCAGCAGCTCGTTAGGGGGCAGCTATGGCTACACCTTC. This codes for CASSSLGGSYGYTF.

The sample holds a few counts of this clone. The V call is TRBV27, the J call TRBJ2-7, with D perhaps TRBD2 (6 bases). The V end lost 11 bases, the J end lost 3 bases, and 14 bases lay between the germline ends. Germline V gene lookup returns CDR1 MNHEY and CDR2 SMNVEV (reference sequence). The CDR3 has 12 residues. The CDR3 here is CAVRVGSYEQYF. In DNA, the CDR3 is TGTGCCGTGCGGGTCGGGAGCTACGAGCAGTACTTC.

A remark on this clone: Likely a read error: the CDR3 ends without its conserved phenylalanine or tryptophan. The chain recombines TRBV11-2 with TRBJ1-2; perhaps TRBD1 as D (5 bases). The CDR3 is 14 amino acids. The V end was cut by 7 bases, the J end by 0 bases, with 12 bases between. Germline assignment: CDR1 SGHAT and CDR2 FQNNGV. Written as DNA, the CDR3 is TGTGCCAGCAACCCCCAGGGCGCTAACTATGGCTACACCCTC. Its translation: CASNPQGANYGYTL.

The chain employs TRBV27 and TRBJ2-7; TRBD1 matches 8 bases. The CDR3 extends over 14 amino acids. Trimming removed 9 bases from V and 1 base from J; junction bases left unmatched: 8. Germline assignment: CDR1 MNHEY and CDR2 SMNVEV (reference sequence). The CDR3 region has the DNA TGTGCCAGTGCAGGGGGCGCATTTTCCTACGAGCAGTACTTC. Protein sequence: CASAGGAFSYEQYF.

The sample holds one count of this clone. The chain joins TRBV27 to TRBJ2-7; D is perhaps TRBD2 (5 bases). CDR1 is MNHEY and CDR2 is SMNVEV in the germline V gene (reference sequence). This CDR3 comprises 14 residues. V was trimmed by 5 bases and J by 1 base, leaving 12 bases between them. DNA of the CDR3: TGTGCCAGCAGTCTACGGACTGCATCCTACGAGCAGTACTTC. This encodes CASSLRTASYEQYF.

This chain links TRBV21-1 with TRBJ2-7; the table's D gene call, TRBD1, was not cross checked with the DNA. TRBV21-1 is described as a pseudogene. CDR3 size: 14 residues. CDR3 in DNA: TGTGCCAGCAGCCCCGGACAGGGGGTCCTCGAGCAGTACTTC. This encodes CASSPGQGVLEQYF.

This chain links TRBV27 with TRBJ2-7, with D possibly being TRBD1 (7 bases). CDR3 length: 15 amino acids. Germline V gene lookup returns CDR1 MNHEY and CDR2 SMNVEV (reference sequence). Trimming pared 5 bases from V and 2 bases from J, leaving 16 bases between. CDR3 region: CASSPQGGTTYEQYF. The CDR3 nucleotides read TGTGCCAGCAGTCCCCAGGGGGGCACCACCTACGAGCAGTACTTC.

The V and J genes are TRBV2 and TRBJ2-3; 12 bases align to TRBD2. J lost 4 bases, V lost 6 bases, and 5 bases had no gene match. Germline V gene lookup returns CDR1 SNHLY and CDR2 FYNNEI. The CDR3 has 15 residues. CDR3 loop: CASSETSGSSDTQYF. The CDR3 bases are TGTGCCAGCAGCGAGACTAGCGGGAGTTCAGATACGCAGTATTTT.